One T cell receptor (beta chain) is described in this entry. Its antigen is not known. Germline loops: CDR1 MNHNS, CDR2 SASEGT. This CDR3 has 16 residues. V was pared by 1 base and J by 7 bases, with 17 bases between. The data were taken from a study of shared clonotypes between healthy human individuals. Looking at the study overall: A donor's plate count was three for CD4 naive and three for CD4 memory; CD8 naive had two and CD8 memory one. Study conclusions and caveats: Memory subsets had estimated richness that was generally smaller than that of naive subsets.

Division of CD4+ cells produced a CD45RA+ naive subset and a CD45RA-negative memory subset. Measured with immunoSEQ multiplex PCR; TCRdb has only the in-frame clones, and not every one. The sample holds over 2 million clones, about 90% seen once. This chain uses TRBV6-1 with TRBJ1-5; maybe TRBD1 (5 bases). The receptor was derived from a man aged 18-30 years in good health. Some clones in this sample may be carry-over from other donors' samples. Sample: naive CD4+ T cells from PBMCs. The subset here: CD45RA+ positively selected. The DNA of the CDR3 is TGTGCCAGCAGTGAAGGCGTGAGCAGGGTTTCGCAGCCCCAGCATTTT. Residues: CASSEGVSRVSQPQHF.